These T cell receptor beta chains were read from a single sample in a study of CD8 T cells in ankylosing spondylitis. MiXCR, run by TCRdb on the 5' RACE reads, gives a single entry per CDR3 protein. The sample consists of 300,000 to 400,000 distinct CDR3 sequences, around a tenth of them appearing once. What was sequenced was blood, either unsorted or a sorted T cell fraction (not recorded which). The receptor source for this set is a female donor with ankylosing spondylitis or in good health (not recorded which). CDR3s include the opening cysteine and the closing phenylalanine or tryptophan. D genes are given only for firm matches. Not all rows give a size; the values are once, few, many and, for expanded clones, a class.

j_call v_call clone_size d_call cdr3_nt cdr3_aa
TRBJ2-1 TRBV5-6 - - TGTGCCAGCAGCGGAACAGAGTCCTACAATGAGCAGTTCTTC CASSGTESYNEQFF
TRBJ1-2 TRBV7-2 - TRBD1 TGTGCCAGCAGCCCAGGGGGGTTCTATGGCTACACCTTC CASSPGGFYGYTF
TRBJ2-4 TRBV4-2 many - TGTGCCAGCAGCCAAGCAGAGGGCATTCAGTACTTC CASSQAEGIQYF
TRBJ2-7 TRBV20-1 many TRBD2 TGCAGTGCTAGAACGGGGACTACCTACGAGCAGTACTTC CSARTGTTYEQYF
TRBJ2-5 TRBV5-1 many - TGCGCCAGCAGCTTGGTTAGGGGGGAGACCCAGTACTTC CASSLVRGETQYF
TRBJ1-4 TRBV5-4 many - TGTGCCAGCAGTTCCGGGGAACTTAATGAAAAACTGTTTTTT CASSSGELNEKLFF
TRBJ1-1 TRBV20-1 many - TGCAGTGCCTATGAGAGTCTGGGGGAGACTGAAGCTTTCTTT CSAYESLGETEAFF
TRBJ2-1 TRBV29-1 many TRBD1 TGCAGCGTTGTCTTCCCGGGACAGGGAAGCTCCTACAATGAGCAGTTCTTC CSVVFPGQGSSYNEQFF
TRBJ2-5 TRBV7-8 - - TGTGCCAGCAGCTTACCTTCAGGGGACCCTTCAGGTTCGGAGACCCAGTACTTC CASSLPSGDPSGSETQYF
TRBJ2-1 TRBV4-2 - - TGTGCCAGCAGCCAAGAAAGGAATTTCGGGAATGAGCAGTTCTTC CASSQERNFGNEQFF
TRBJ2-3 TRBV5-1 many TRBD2 TGCGCCAGCAGCTTGAAGCGGGGAAGCACAGATACGCAGTATTTT CASSLKRGSTDTQYF
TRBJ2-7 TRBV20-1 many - TGCAGCGGGCTGGGGCGGAACTCCTACGAGCAGTACTTC CSGLGRNSYEQYF
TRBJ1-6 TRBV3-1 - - TGTGCCAGCAGCCCTTACAGGGATCGGAATTCACCCCTCCACTTT CASSPYRDRNSPLHF
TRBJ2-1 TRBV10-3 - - TGTGCCATCAGTGGAGGGATTAGCTCCTACAATGAGCAGTTCTTC CAISGGISSYNEQFF
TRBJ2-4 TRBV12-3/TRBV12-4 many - TGTGCCAGCACCACCACCCACGGCAAAAACATTCAGTACTTC CASTTTHGKNIQYF
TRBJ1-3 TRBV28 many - TGTGCCAGCAGGGGAAACACCATATATTTT CASRGNTIYF
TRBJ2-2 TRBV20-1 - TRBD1 TGCTGTGCTAGATCTCCGGGACAGGGGGACACCGGGGAGCTGTTTTTT CCARSPGQGDTGELFF
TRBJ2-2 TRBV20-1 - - TGCAGTGCTAGAGTAAGCTCCGCCAGGGAGCTGTTTTTT CSARVSSARELFF
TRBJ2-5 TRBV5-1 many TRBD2 TGCGCCAGCAGCTTTTGGACTAGCGGGAATGGAGAGACCCAGTACTTC CASSFWTSGNGETQYF
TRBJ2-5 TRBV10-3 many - TGTGCCATCTCTTCAGGCGAGACCCAGTACTTC CAISSGETQYF